This TCR beta chain was captured by sequencing in a study of cytomegalovirus exposure and HLA in healthy donors. In its sample, this clone was seen a few times. The study ran its PCR with 60 Vbeta and 13 Jbeta primers. Sequencing was performed with immunoSEQ multiplex PCR; in TCRdb, only in-frame clones are kept and a portion is missing. The sample lists 150,000 or so clones; about 82% were seen once. Sequencing used PBMCs. This receptor was obtained from a woman between 18 and 30 years old in good health and CMV-seronegative.

CDR3 DNA sequence: TGTGCCAGCAGCCCGGGACTAGCGGGGTCCTACGAGCAGTACTTC. Translation gives CASSPGLAGSYEQYF. This sequence joins TRBV7-6 and TRBJ2-7, with 13 positions matching TRBD2. The V segment lost 5 bases and the J segment 1 base; nucleotides outside the gene matches: 2. This CDR3 has 15 amino acids. The germline gives CDR1 SGHVS, CDR2 FNYEAQ.